Following are 2 T cell receptor beta chains from one sample sequenced in a study of T cell responses to AZD1222 COVID-19 vaccine. TCRdb's table, derived via immunoSEQ multiplex PCR, lists solely in-frame clones and lacks some. The table lists 80,000 to 90,000 clones, approximately 90% of them singletons. The sample in question was peripheral blood, obtained on day 0 of MenACWY control vaccination. All receptors derive from an adult in good health.

This clone turned up a few times. The rearrangement uses TRBV3-1 (or the pseudogene TRBV3-2) and TRBJ2-7, with 8 positions matching TRBD1. The CDR3 runs to 15 residues. V was clipped by 4 bases and J by 5 bases; unmatched bases: 10. Germline CDR1 LGHDT, CDR2 YNNKEL (reference sequence). DNA of the CDR3: TGTGCCAGCAGCCCCGGACAGGGCCCTTATAACGAGCAGTACTTC. Residues: CASSPGQGPYNEQYF.

The chain is built from TRBV6-6 and TRBJ2-3; TRBD2 agrees at 7 bases. There are 13 residues in the CDR3. V dropped 9 bases and J dropped 7; count of bases not matched to a gene: 10. Germline CDR1 and CDR2: MNHNY and SVGAGI (reference sequence). The CDR3 DNA sequence: TGTGCCAGTGCGGGGGAACTTACTTATACGCAGTATTTT. Protein: CASAGELTYTQYF.